This TCR beta chain was sequenced in a study of blood T cell repertoires in COVID-19. For the study at large: Acute and convalescent COVID-19 specimens originated in the United States, Italy and Spain. T cells, B-cell-depleted T cells, or PBMCs provided the cDNA or gDNA that served as material.

V gave up 2 bases and J gave up 0 bases, with 8 bases separating them. Germline CDR1 is SGHAT and CDR2 is FQNNGV. This CDR3 comprises 16 residues. Original analysis: Amplification of reference gene primers was used by the study to estimate nucleated cell counts. Sequencing used immunoSEQ multiplex PCR; TCRdb keeps in-frame clones, though not all of them. From that table come the V and J calls and clone size; the DNA was used to work out D and trimming. The sample records approximately 500,000 clones, roughly nine tenths being singletons. Enrolment of Seattle patients took place during active infection, and they were followed longitudinally.

The TCR sequence derives from a woman between 45 and 60 years old with COVID-19, enrolled during active disease. The material sequenced was peripheral blood. V and J are TRBV11-2 and TRBJ2-6; D remains unclear. The CDR3 DNA reads as TGTGCCAGCAGCTTAAACAGAGCCTCTGGGGCCAACGTCCTGACTTTC. Protein product: CASSLNRASGANVLTF.